The rows below give T cell receptor beta chains drawn from one sample of a study of CD8+ T cells in alopecia areata. Libraries were prepared by immunoSEQ multiplex PCR; TCRdb keeps only in-frame clonotypes and omits some of them. The sample yields some 110,000 clones, roughly 55% seen once. The sequenced sample was CD8+ T cells sorted from blood, obtained at week 24, from a patient treated with tofacitinib. The receptors stem from a human donor with alopecia areata. Each CDR3 is given with its conserved first and last residue. The D gene is left open where the match is weak. Clone size appears in some rows only: once, few, many, or a class for an expanded clone.

d_gene	v_gene	abundance	len	j_gene	CDR3nt	CDR3aa
TRBD1	TRBV5-4	-	13	TRBJ1-1	TGTGCCAGCAGACACGGGGGGACAGGGCAAGCTTTCTTT	CASRHGGTGQAFF
-	TRBV6-1	-	13	TRBJ1-1	TGTGCCAGCAGCTACCAAGCGAACACTGAAGCTTTCTTT	CASSYQANTEAFF
-	TRBV18	-	14	TRBJ2-5	TGTGCCAGCTCACCCGACAGGGGAGGGGAGACCCAGTACTTC	CASSPDRGGETQYF
-	TRBV13	-	14	TRBJ1-1	TGTGCCAGCAGCCCTTCGCTCCCAAACACTGAAGCTTTCTTT	CASSPSLPNTEAFF
-	TRBV27	-	13	TRBJ2-1	TGTGCCAGCAGTTGGGACTCCTACAATGAGCAGTTCTTC	CASSWDSYNEQFF
-	TRBV19	-	14	TRBJ1-1	TGTGCCAGTAGGGTCCGGGAGGAAGTCTCTGAAGCTTTCTTT	CASRVREEVSEAFF
-	TRBV19	once	13	TRBJ2-5	TGTGCCAGTAGTATAGTCCCAGAAGAGACCCAGTACTTC	CASSIVPEETQYF
-	TRBV9	-	14	TRBJ1-2	TGTGCCAGCAGCCCTAGGGGGATACCCGGGGGCTACACCTTC	CASSPRGIPGGYTF
-	TRBV19	few	17	TRBJ2-4	TGTGCCAGTAGTCCATTACAGGGGAGCGGGGCCAAAAACATTCAGTACTTC	CASSPLQGSGAKNIQYF
TRBD1	TRBV2	-	13	TRBJ2-1	TGTGCCAGCAGTGCCGGACAGGCGAACGAGCAGTTCTTC	CASSAGQANEQFF
-	TRBV13	few	12	TRBJ2-7	TGTGCCAGCAGTTCGGGGGACTACGAGCAGTACTTC	CASSSGDYEQYF
-	TRBV7-9	-	12	TRBJ2-7	TGTGCCAGCGAGGGGTTCTCCTACGAGCAGTACTTC	CASEGFSYEQYF
-	TRBV29-1	-	11	TRBJ1-1	TGCAGCGTTGCAGAGAACACTGAAGCTTTCTTT	CSVAENTEAFF
TRBD1	TRBV5-1	few	15	TRBJ2-7	TGCGCCAGCAGCTTGGTGACAGGGGTGTCCTACGAGCAGTACTTC	CASSLVTGVSYEQYF
TRBD1	TRBV7-9	-	16	TRBJ2-2	TGTGCCAGCAGCCTCACAGGGGGATCGAAGGCCGGGGAGCTGTTTTTT	CASSLTGGSKAGELFF
-	TRBV9	-	14	TRBJ1-6	TGTGCCAGCAGCCCTACAGGGACTAATTCACCCCTCCACTTT	CASSPTGTNSPLHF
-	TRBV7-9	-	12	TRBJ1-1	TGTGCCAGCACGTTCGGGAACACTGAAGCTTTCTTT	CASTFGNTEAFF
TRBD1	TRBV27	few	15	TRBJ1-1	TGTGCCAGCAGTTTATGGGGGACAGGGGACACTGAAGCTTTCTTT	CASSLWGTGDTEAFF
-	TRBV30	-	14	TRBJ2-5	TGTGCCTGGAGTAGGGGGGCCGCTCAAGAGACCCAGTACTTC	CAWSRGAAQETQYF
-	TRBV13	-	14	TRBJ1-1	TGTGCCAGCAGCTTAGGGGGAGTGAACACTGAAGCTTTCTTT	CASSLGGVNTEAFF
-	TRBV7-9	few	17	TRBJ1-6	TGTGCCAGCAGCTTAGAGGGGGAGTGGGGGCCCAATTCACCCCTCCACTTT	CASSLEGEWGPNSPLHF
-	TRBV11-2	-	14	TRBJ2-5	TGTGCCAGCAGCTTTACTACGGGTCAAGAGACCCAGTACTTC	CASSFTTGQETQYF
-	TRBV5-6	-	13	TRBJ2-7	TGTGCCAGCAGCCCACCGACAGGCTACGAGCAGTACTTC	CASSPPTGYEQYF
-	TRBV7-8	many	15	TRBJ1-2	TGTGCCAGCAGCGACCGGACGGGACCTTCTATGGGCTACACCTTC	CASSDRTGPSMGYTF
TRBD1	TRBV7-8	-	21	TRBJ2-5	TGTGCCAGCAGCTTCGAAGAGTCTGGGGACAGGGGGCGCGAGAGGCAAGAGACCCAGTACTTC	CASSFEESGDRGRERQETQYF
-	TRBV27	-	12	TRBJ1-1	TGTGCCAGCACCGATGGGGGGATTGAAGCTTTCTTT	CASTDGGIEAFF
TRBD1	TRBV13	-	15	TRBJ2-7	TGTGCCAGCAGCTTGGGACAGGGAGGATTTCACGAGCAGTACTTC	CASSLGQGGFHEQYF
-	TRBV10-3	once	11	TRBJ1-2	TGTGCCATTGCGGACGCCTATGGCTACACCTTC	CAIADAYGYTF
-	TRBV7-9	few	13	TRBJ2-5	TGTGCCAGCAGTCCACCCCTACAAGAGACCCAGTACTTC	CASSPPLQETQYF
-	TRBV29-1	-	13	TRBJ2-7	TGCAGCATGACAGGTAGTGATTCCTACGAGCAGTACTTC	CSMTGSDSYEQYF
-	TRBV2	few	16	TRBJ1-5	TGTGCCAGCAGTGAAGGGCAGGGTGGTGGTTATCAGCCCCAGCATTTT	CASSEGQGGGYQPQHF
-	TRBV30	few	13	TRBJ1-2	TGTGCCTGGAGTGGTGGGCCTGGATATGGCTACACCTTC	CAWSGGPGYGYTF
-	TRBV13	-	13	TRBJ2-7	TGTGCCAGCAGCTTAGTCGGGCGGGCCGAGCAGTACTTC	CASSLVGRAEQYF
-	TRBV15	-	17	TRBJ2-3	TGTGCCACCAGCCCATTCGGACCCTCTAACTCCACAGATACGCAGTATTTT	CATSPFGPSNSTDTQYF
TRBD1	TRBV27	-	14	TRBJ2-7	TGTGCCAGCAGTTTTGGGACAGGGGGTTACGAGCAGTACTTC	CASSFGTGGYEQYF
TRBD1	TRBV4-3	-	17	TRBJ1-2	TGCGCCAGCAGCCAAGAGTGGACGGGACAGCTTAACTATGGCTACACCTTC	CASSQEWTGQLNYGYTF
-	TRBV4-3	-	13	TRBJ1-1	TGCGCCAGCAGCCAATGGGTGAACACTGAAGCTTTCTTT	CASSQWVNTEAFF
-	TRBV2	-	13	TRBJ1-5	TGTGCCAGCAGGTCGGTTAGCAATCAGCCCCAGCATTTT	CASRSVSNQPQHF
-	TRBV4-1	-	14	TRBJ1-3	TGCGCCAGCAGCTCCGAGGGAATCAGAAACACCATATATTTT	CASSSEGIRNTIYF
-	TRBV27	few	12	TRBJ1-6	TGTGCCAGCAGTTTAGGGTCTACACCCCTCCACTTT	CASSLGSTPLHF
-	TRBV4-2	-	15	TRBJ2-7	TGTGCCAGCAGCCAAGCCCGGGACCTTGGCTACGAGCAGTACTTC	CASSQARDLGYEQYF
-	TRBV7-3	-	13	TRBJ1-1	TGTGCCAGCAGCCCCACGTTGAACACTGAAGCTTTCTTT	CASSPTLNTEAFF